A selection of T cell receptor beta chains follows, all from one sample in a study of blood T cell repertoires in COVID-19. Only in-frame clones appear in the TCRdb table, and some are missing; sequencing was by immunoSEQ multiplex PCR. The sample lists 150,000 or so clones; around 80% were seen once. The sequencing sample was made of PBMCs or T cells enriched from blood (not recorded which). These receptors were taken from a woman aged 45-60 years who had recovered from COVID-19. The CDR3 runs from the conserved cysteine through the conserved F or W. The order of the fields is J gene, V gene, CDR3 protein.

>TRBJ2-7|TRBV5-1
CASSDDRGQREQYF
>TRBJ1-5|TRBV4-2
CASSQEIGGYSNQPQHF
>TRBJ2-2|TRBV27
CASSTGGLNTGELFF
>TRBJ2-5|TRBV6-5
CASSRRLTGEETQYF
>TRBJ2-5|TRBV2
CASSDGLAGGPQYF
>TRBJ2-1|TRBV24-1
CATSDRRGWTDEQFF
>TRBJ1-3|TRBV6-6
CASSSTPGETNTIYF
>TRBJ1-1|TRBV10-3
CAISESRYGTEAFF
>TRBJ1-1|TRBV5-4
CASSLGGGQGEKQAFF
>TRBJ2-1|TRBV6-5
CASTPRQGTYNEQFF
>TRBJ2-7|TRBV25-1
CASRPSSRGVYEQYF
>TRBJ2-1|TRBV3-1/TRBV3-2
CASSQPGLAIF
>TRBJ2-3|TRBV9
CASSATSGGLTDTQYF
>TRBJ2-2|TRBV7-8
CASSLGGTGELFF
>TRBJ1-6|TRBV12-3/TRBV12-4
CASSLTLSPLHF
>TRBJ1-2|TRBV6-5
CASSRSPGGGYGYTF